Each of the 11 T cell receptor beta chains below was sequenced from the same sample in a study of read filtering for tumor transcriptome and immune sequencing. From 300 to 450 ng of RNA, a library with molecular barcoded alpha/delta and beta/gamma adaptors was made. One entry per CDR3 protein results from TCRdb running MiXCR on the reads. This sample has about 40,000 distinct CDR3 sequences, with 10% to 15% found just once. What was sequenced was a population of CD138-negative cells sorted from bone marrow. Receptors were obtained from a donor aged 40 or over with multiple myeloma.

This clonotype was detected many times. The rearrangement joins TRBV4-1 to TRBJ1-2, with D unresolved. CDR3 length equals 18 residues. V was shortened by 0 bases and J by 0 bases, with 17 bases between the two germline ends. In germline, CDR1 is MGHRA, CDR2 YSYEKL. DNA for the CDR3: TGCGCCAGCAGCCAAGAGTATGTCGGTAGGAGATCTAACTATGGCTACACCTTC. Protein: CASSQEYVGRRSNYGYTF.

As to this clonotype: A far larger clone is a single base away, which makes a read error likely. This CDR3 reads CASSSQGLADSQYF. The CDR3 bases are TGTGCCAGCAGCTCGCAGGGGCTCGCTGATTCGCAGTATTTT. V usage is TRBV7-2 and J usage is TRBJ1-4; D is perhaps TRBD1 (6 bases). Gene TRBJ2-3 matches the end of the DNA better, so the J call may be wrong. Germline V gene data show CDR1 as SGHTA and CDR2 as FQGNSA. CDR3 length equals 14 residues.

This clonotype was detected many times. This chain connects TRBV6-6 to TRBJ2-7; possibly TRBD2 for D (6 bases). The CDR3 consists of 16 residues. Trimming pared 1 base from V and 0 bases from J, leaving 13 bases between. Germline V gives CDR1 MNHNY, CDR2 SVGAGI (reference sequence). In nucleotides, the CDR3 is TGTGCCAGCAGTTACTTAGCGGATAGGAGCTCCTACGAGCAGTACTTC. Translation gives CASSYLADRSSYEQYF.

Ten or more counts support this clonotype. The chain uses TRBV27 and TRBJ2-3; 9 nucleotides line up with TRBD2. V dropped 6 bases and J dropped 5; count of bases not matched to a gene: 9. The CDR3 consists of 15 residues. The germline V gene encodes CDR1 MNHEY and CDR2 SMNVEV (reference sequence). In DNA form, the CDR3 reads TGTGCCAGCAGCGCCTTAGCGGGGGCTGTAGATACGCAGTATTTT. This codes for CASSALAGAVDTQYF.

This clonotype was recorded many times. The rearrangement links TRBV6-1 to TRBJ1-1; D is unclear. Trimming removed 4 bases at V and 1 base at J, with 7 bases between. CDR3 length: 13 amino acids. Per germline, CDR1 MNHNS and CDR2 SASEGT. The CDR3: CASSVQENTEAFF. The CDR3, as DNA: TGTGCCAGCAGTGTCCAGGAGAACACTGAAGCTTTCTTT.

This clonotype has at least ten counts. The J gene is TRBJ1-5, the V gene TRBV20-1; D uncertain. V was trimmed by 1 base and J by 13 bases, leaving 14 bases between them. CDR1 and CDR2 (germline): DFQATT, SNEGSKA (reference sequence). This CDR3 is 12 amino acids long. CDR3 coding DNA: TGCAGTGCTAGAGGAGAGGCTAACATTCAGCATTTT. Translation: CSARGEANIQHF.

There are many counts of this clonotype. The chain links TRBV20-1 to TRBJ1-5; D is perhaps TRBD1 (5 bases). The germline V gene has CDR1 DFQATT and CDR2 SNEGSKA (reference sequence). The CDR3 covers 13 residues. Trimming left V 1 base short and J 6 bases short, with 10 bases between. In DNA, the CDR3 is TGCAGTGCTAGAGCGCAGGGCGGTCAGCCCCAGCATTTT. It is translated as CSARAQGGQPQHF.

Many counts were recorded for this clonotype. The genes are TRBV9 and TRBJ2-1; 7 bases fit TRBD2. Germline CDR1 is SGDLS and CDR2 is YYNGEE. V lost 3 bases and J lost 1; bases outside the gene matches: 7. CDR3 length: 16 residues. This CDR3 is CASSGEGRVSYNEQFF. CDR3 nucleotide sequence: TGTGCCAGCAGCGGCGAGGGGAGGGTGTCCTACAATGAGCAGTTCTTC.

This clonotype has a count of ten or more. This chain uses TRBV7-2 with TRBJ1-5, with D hard to call. The V and J ends lost 0 bases and 4 bases respectively, with 7 bases between them. Germline-derived CDR1 and CDR2 are SGHTA and FQGNSA. The CDR3 is 14 amino acids. The CDR3 DNA reads as TGTGCCAGCAGCTTAGCGCTCAGGAATCAGCCCCAGCATTTT. Its translation is CASSLALRNQPQHF.

This clonotype was counted ten times or more. The rearrangement links TRBV4-1 to TRBJ2-1, with D perhaps matching TRBD2 (7 bases). This CDR3 contains 14 residues. The germline gives CDR1 MGHRA, CDR2 YSYEKL. V was trimmed by 4 bases and J by 6 bases, leaving 13 bases between them. CDR3 amino acids: CASSLNRGANEQFF. The CDR3 DNA is TGCGCCAGCAGCCTCAACCGGGGGGCCAATGAGCAGTTCTTC.

This clonotype occurred once. This clone may be a read error of a much larger clone one base away. The V gene is TRBV9, the J gene TRBJ1-1, with no clear D. Germline CDR1 is SGDLS and CDR2 is YYNGEE. The V and J ends lost 8 bases and 5 bases respectively, with 10 bases between them. The CDR3 runs to 11 residues. The CDR3 loop is CARNTGTEAFF. CDR3 nucleotides: TGTGCCAGAAATACGGGGACTGAAGCTTTCTTT. The entire variable domain, with the rest obtained from reference TRBV9 and TRBJ1-1, is as follows: DSGVTQTPKHLITATGQRVTLRCSPRSGDLSVYWYQQSLDQGLQFLIQYYNGEERAKGNILERFSAQQFPDLHSELNLSSLELGDSALYFCARNTGTEAFFGQGTRLTVV.